What follows are 10 T cell receptor beta chains derived from one specimen sequenced in a study of OX40 agonist ivuxolimab in advanced cancers. Measured with immunoSEQ multiplex PCR; TCRdb has only the in-frame clones, and not every one. The sample carries more than 20,000 clones, around 67% recorded once. The sample here was CD4+ or CD8+ T cells sorted from blood, taken in a trial of the OX40 agonist ivuxolimab. The receptors shown here come from an adult with an advanced solid tumor such as melanoma, head and neck, liver or kidney cancer.

The gene calls are TRBV5-4 and TRBJ2-1; 10 positions match TRBD1. The CDR3 extends over 15 amino acids. V dropped 4 bases and J dropped 8; count of bases not matched to a gene: 9. Germline CDR1 is SGHNT and CDR2 is YYREEE (reference sequence). The CDR3 sequence: CASSTRDRGVDEQFF. Written as DNA, the CDR3 is TGTGCCAGCAGCACCAGGGACAGGGGAGTCGATGAGCAGTTCTTC.

The V and J genes are TRBV19 and TRBJ2-1; 7 bases map to TRBD2. Germline V CDR1 and CDR2: LNHDA, SQIVND (reference sequence). V was pared by 8 bases and J by 9 bases, with 1 base of the junction left unmatched. The CDR3 runs to 10 residues. The CDR3 loop reads CASGEGEQFF. The CDR3 nucleotides read TGTGCCAGTGGGGAGGGTGAGCAGTTCTTC.

The CDR3 loop is CASSEASGGVYEQYF. The CDR3 coding sequence is TGTGCCAGCAGTGAAGCCAGCGGGGGAGTCTACGAGCAGTACTTC. The V and J genes are TRBV6-1 and TRBJ2-7; 8 nucleotides line up with TRBD2. The length of the CDR3 is 15 residues. Germline values: CDR1 MNHNS, CDR2 SASEGT. V lost 0 bases to trimming and J lost 3 bases; unmatched junction nucleotides: 4.

The chain joins TRBV7-6 to TRBJ1-4, with 10 bases fitting TRBD1. The length of the CDR3 is 20 residues. Trimming removed 1 base from V and 1 base from J; junction bases left unmatched: 12. Germline V CDR1 and CDR2: SGHVS, FNYEAQ. CDR3 in amino acids: CASSLVSHPGTGETNEKLFF. For the CDR3, the DNA is TGTGCCAGCAGCTTAGTTTCCCATCCCGGGACAGGGGAAACTAATGAAAAACTGTTTTTT.

The chain couples TRBV7-9 to TRBJ1-1; no clear D gene. This CDR3 spans 12 amino acids. CDR1 is SEHNR and CDR2 is FQNEAQ in the germline V gene (reference sequence). Between the trimmed V and J ends, which lost 5 bases and 11 bases, there was a span of 15 bases. As DNA, the CDR3 is TGTGCCAGCAGCGCGAGGCTAGTTCGCGCTTTCTTT. It encodes CASSARLVRAFF.

The chain is built from TRBV4-1 and TRBJ2-7; D remains ambiguous. With 0 bases removed from V and 3 bases from J, the gap between germline ends came to 6 bases. The V gene's germline CDR1 is MGHRA and CDR2 YSYEKL. The CDR3 is 13 residues long. The CDR3 nucleotides read TGCGCCAGCAGCCAAGAATCGGGCTACGAGCAGTACTTC. Translation gives CASSQESGYEQYF.

The table lists this clone with a count of one. V usage is TRBV27 and J usage is TRBJ2-6, with D possibly being TRBD1 (5 bases). Trimming stripped 5 bases from V and 1 base from J, with 9 bases between. The CDR3 contains 15 residues. Germline CDR1 is MNHEY and CDR2 is SMNVEV (reference sequence). CDR3 DNA: TGTGCCAGCAGTAGCCAGGGTTCTGGGGCCAACGTCCTGACTTTC. Its translation: CASSSQGSGANVLTF.

J is TRBJ1-2 and V is TRBV10-2, with TRBD1 matching over 8 bases. Trimming removed 6 bases from V and 0 bases from J; junction bases left unmatched: 18. The CDR3 runs 19 residues. Looked up from germline, CDR1 is WSHSY and CDR2 is SAAADI. The CDR3 reads CASRGERQGAVDANYGYTF. DNA for the CDR3: TGCGCCAGCAGGGGGGAAAGGCAGGGGGCGGTCGACGCTAACTATGGCTACACCTTC.

This chain joins TRBV4-3 and TRBJ1-4; 8 bases map to TRBD1. Germline loops: CDR1 LGHNA, CDR2 YSLEER. Trimming at V came to 3 bases and at J to 7 bases, leaving 4 bases not matched to a gene. The CDR3 contains 14 residues. Here the CDR3 DNA reads TGCGCCAGCAGCCAGGACAGGGTGGGTGAAAAACTGTTTTTT. Protein: CASSQDRVGEKLFF.

The gene calls are TRBV7-8 and TRBJ1-4; 10 positions match TRBD1. Losses at the gene ends were 4 bases for V and 8 bases for J; bases not matched to a gene: 4. The germline V gene has CDR1 SGHVS and CDR2 FQNEAQ. CDR3 length: 14 amino acids. CDR3 sequence reads: CASSSDRGPEKLFF. In DNA, the CDR3 is TGTGCCAGCAGCTCCGACAGGGGGCCGGAAAAACTGTTTTTT.